Listed here are 11 T cell receptor beta chains from one sample, sequenced in a study of CD8 T cells in Susac syndrome. Random hexamers were used to reverse transcribe an amount of about 0.45 to 1 ug RNA. TCRdb recomputed calls from the immunoSEQ multiplex PCR reads with MiXCR, one row per CDR3 protein. The data hold under 200,000 distinct CDR3 sequences, with roughly 95% observed a single time. The sample was CD8+ T cells from PBMCs. The source of these receptors is a human donor with multiple sclerosis.

The genes are TRBV29-1 and TRBJ1-1, with TRBD1 as a possible D gene (6 bases). V gave up 6 bases and J gave up 5 bases, with 7 bases separating them. The CDR3 runs 10 residues. Germline CDR1 SQVTM, CDR2 ANQGSEA. The CDR3 sequence is CSVGTTEAFF. For the CDR3, the DNA is TGCAGCGTCGGGACAACTGAAGCTTTCTTT.

The rearrangement links TRBV10-2 to TRBJ2-3; perhaps TRBD1 as D (6 bases). V dropped 6 bases and J dropped 3 bases, with 7 bases sitting between them. The CDR3 loop spans 12 amino acids. Germline V gene sequence: CDR1 WSHSY, CDR2 SAAADI. The CDR3 is CASRQGTDTQYF. In DNA, the CDR3 is TGCGCCAGCAGGCAGGGGACAGATACGCAGTATTTT.

V is TRBV5-4 and J is TRBJ2-7; no clear D gene. Trimming pared 0 bases from V and 0 bases from J, leaving 7 bases between. CDR1 is SGHNT and CDR2 is YYREEE in the germline V gene (reference sequence). The CDR3 runs to 14 residues. Written as DNA, the CDR3 is TGTGCCAGCAGCTTGGACGTCAGCTCCTACGAGCAGTACTTC. It yields the protein CASSLDVSSYEQYF.

The chain couples TRBV2 to TRBJ2-2; a possible D gene is TRBD2 (5 bases). The germline V gene encodes CDR1 SNHLY and CDR2 FYNNEI. V lost 6 bases and J lost 6, with 11 bases in between. This CDR3 has 13 residues. CDR3 region: CASSGEDPGELFF. In DNA form, the CDR3 reads TGTGCCAGCAGCGGGGAAGACCCCGGGGAGCTGTTTTTT.

This clonotype was detected once. For the CDR3, the DNA is TGTGCCAGCAAAGGGACAGGGGATTTGACCCAGTACTTC. Translated, it gives CASKGTGDLTQYF. The gene calls are TRBV12-3 or TRBV12-4 and TRBJ2-5, with 10 bases aligning to TRBD1. The CDR3 consists of 13 residues. V trimming: 7 bases; J trimming: 7 bases; junction bases outside the gene matches: 6.

The genes are TRBV4-1 and TRBJ2-1; 7 nucleotides agree with TRBD2. Germline V lookup: CDR1 MGHRA, CDR2 YSYEKL. The J segment lost 10 bases and the V segment lost 4 bases, leaving 13 bases of the junction unmatched. This CDR3 contains 15 residues. The CDR3 reads CASSRAGEPLLEQFF. The CDR3, as DNA: TGCGCCAGCAGCCGTGCGGGAGAACCTCTATTGGAGCAGTTCTTC.

J is TRBJ2-3 and V is TRBV7-3; D call uncertain. The germline gives CDR1 SGHTA, CDR2 FQGTGA. The CDR3 is made up of 11 amino acids. V lost 6 bases, J lost 7 bases, and 8 bases lay in between. CDR3 sequence: CASSFLNTQYF. As DNA, the CDR3 is TGTGCCAGCAGTTTTCTCAATACGCAGTATTTT.

The J gene is TRBJ1-1, the V gene TRBV27, with D unresolved. From germline, CDR1 is MNHEY and CDR2 SMNVEV (reference sequence). The length of the CDR3 is 13 residues. Trimming removed 3 bases from V and 4 bases from J, with 9 bases in between. As DNA, the CDR3 is TGTGCCAGCAGTTTGGTCCTGGGCACTGAAGCTTTCTTT. Amino acids: CASSLVLGTEAFF.

The V call is TRBV6-5, the J call TRBJ1-1; 11 bases align to TRBD1. The CDR3 extends over 17 amino acids. The ends lost 0 bases at V and 5 bases at J; junction bases unmatched: 8. Germline CDR1 MNHEY, CDR2 SVGAGI. CDR3 region: CASSYSRWDRGYTEAFF. The DNA of the CDR3 is TGTGCCAGCAGTTACTCGAGGTGGGACAGGGGGTATACTGAAGCTTTCTTT.

V usage is TRBV6-6 and J usage is TRBJ1-4; 7 bases map to TRBD1. The length of the CDR3 is 14 residues. From germline, CDR1 is MNHNY and CDR2 SVGAGI (reference sequence). With V trimmed by 5 bases and J by 8 bases, 8 bases remained unmatched. The CDR3 nucleotides read TGTGCCAGCAGTCAAGCAGGGGGAGGCGAAAAACTGTTTTTT. This codes for CASSQAGGGEKLFF.

The chain joins TRBV27 to TRBJ2-7; D is uncertain. The V and J ends lost 3 bases and 0 bases respectively, with 9 bases between them. Germline loops: CDR1 MNHEY, CDR2 SMNVEV (reference sequence). This CDR3 spans 14 amino acids. The CDR3, as DNA: TGTGCCAGCAGTTTGGCACAGTTCTCCTACGAGCAGTACTTC. Translating gives CASSLAQFSYEQYF.